This T cell receptor beta chain was sequenced in a study of blood T cell repertoires in COVID-19. The wider study: Researchers got acute and convalescent COVID-19 samples from the United States, Italy and Spain. Sample material is recorded as cDNA or gDNA derived from T cells, B-cell-depleted T cells, or PBMCs.

The junction had 17 bases not matched to a gene; V was cut back by 1 base and J by 3 bases. This CDR3 contains 20 residues. CDR1 MDHEN and CDR2 SYDVKM come from the germline V gene. Per the study methods: Nucleated cell number was recorded as an estimate derived from reference gene primer amplification. The repertoire was sequenced with immunoSEQ multiplex PCR; TCRdb's copy has only in-frame clones and lacks some. D and trimming were read from the DNA, whereas the V and J calls and clone size are those reported in that table. The sample has 200,000 to 250,000 clones; approximately 78% are singletons.

The chain uses TRBV28 and TRBJ2-7; TRBD2 matches at 11 bases. This receptor was identified in a woman older than 75 with acute or convalescent COVID-19. The material sequenced was peripheral blood. The CDR3 reads CASSLFAGTSGFAGYYEQYF. The DNA of the CDR3 is TGTGCCAGCAGTTTATTTGCCGGGACTAGCGGCTTTGCGGGATACTACGAGCAGTACTTC.